What follows is one T cell receptor (beta chain) and its context. The data belong to a study of T cells expressing NK-cell markers. As for the study in general: Sorted CD3+CD56+NKG2C+, CD3+CD56+NKG2C- and CD3+CD56-NKG2C+ T cells supplied TCR beta repertoires. In the group of eight sequenced donors, seven were HCMV-seropositive and one was seronegative.

UMI-tagged 5'RACE template switching yielded the TCR beta cDNA. No DNA is given; TCRdb re-called the 5' RACE reads and lists each CDR3 protein once. The ten top clones account for 6% to 9.5%, within a sample of roughly 420,000 distinct CDR3 sequences. Looked up from germline, CDR1 is MNHEY and CDR2 is SVGEGT. The CDR3 is made up of 16 amino acids. J is TRBJ2-2 and V is TRBV6-2 or TRBV6-3; absent DNA, TCRdb's TRBD1 call cannot be checked. This clonotype originated in a woman between 18 and 75 years old in good health. The specimen was blood T cells: a sorted CD56 or NKG2C T cell subset, CD4+ or CD8+ T cells, or bulk PBMC T cells (not recorded which). CDR3 protein: CASTLPGGSNTGELFF.